This TCR beta chain was recovered during a study of spatial heterogeneity in lung cancer. The overall study: Median follow-up for sequenced PBMC samples was about 2 years after resection, when such samples existed.

This clonotype was found many times. Antigen specificity is unknown. This sample's time point: blood at routine non-recurrence follow-up after resection. Sequencing was performed on whole RNA extracted from tumor and nontumor lung tissue, or from frozen PBMC, and the material was left unsorted. All TCR cDNA molecules were individually tagged with a unique molecular identifier. Via MiXCR, TCRdb re-called the 5' RACE reads, giving one row per CDR3 protein. The sample shows under 75,000 distinct CDR3 sequences, less than 9.5% of them seen only once. General study results and limits: Expanded tumor TCRs that were ubiquitous appeared in blood more at resection than follow-up.

V shed 6 bases and J shed 5 bases, with 9 bases lying between them. CDR1 LNHDA and CDR2 SQIVND come from the germline V gene (reference sequence). The CDR3 runs to 12 residues. The source is a female donor with early-stage non-small cell lung cancer. The rearrangement joins TRBV19 to TRBJ2-3; either TRBD1 or TRBD2 may supply D (5 bases each). The specimen was PBMCs, collected at follow-up. Written as DNA, the CDR3 is TGTGCCAGTAGGGGGACCCGAGATACGCAGTATTTT. Its translation is CASRGTRDTQYF. Variable domain in full (rest from reference TRBV19 and TRBJ2-3): DGGITQSPKYLFRKEGQNVTLSCEQNLNHDAMYWYRQDPGQGLRLIYYSQIVNDFQKGDIAEGYSVSREKKESFPLTVTSAQKNPTAFYLCASRGTRDTQYFGPGTRLTVL.